The T cell receptor beta chain described here comes from a study of blood T cell repertoires in COVID-19. Per the original data handling: Counts of nucleated cells, estimated from reference gene primer amplification, were obtained. The repertoire was sequenced with immunoSEQ multiplex PCR; TCRdb's copy has only in-frame clones and lacks some. V and J calls plus clone size are reproduced from that table; the DNA served to infer D and trimming. The sample consists of 150,000 to 190,000 clones, about 85% of them appearing once. Sequencing was done on a sample of peripheral blood. This TCR came from a woman in her 70s with acute or convalescent COVID-19.

This CDR3 reads CASSSSGAGEYNEQFF. CDR3 coding DNA: TGTGCCAGCAGTTCCTCCGGAGCGGGGGAGTACAATGAGCAGTTCTTC. The chain employs TRBV6-5 and TRBJ2-1; 8 nucleotides agree with TRBD2. J gave up 4 bases and V 4 bases, and 9 bases lay outside the gene matches. CDR3 size: 16 residues. The V gene's germline CDR1 is MNHEY and CDR2 SVGAGI.